The clone carrying this TCR beta chain was found many times. What it recognizes is unknown. Researchers tagged individual cDNA molecules with unique molecular identifiers. Using its own MiXCR run on the 5' RACE reads, TCRdb lists one record per CDR3 protein. The table records just over 60,000 distinct CDR3 sequences, approximately 10% of them present only once. The sample originates from a study of early T cells in non-severe SARS-CoV-2 infection. Study-wide background: From unsorted whole blood, bulk RNA was sequenced, and the chains remained unpaired.

The study, taken as a whole, reports: Matching against VDJdb likely underestimated virus-specific expansions, favoring anti-spike CD8.

The sequence derives from an adult who was a healthcare worker with PCR-confirmed SARS-CoV-2 infection or an uninfected control (not recorded which). The sequencing sample was made of whole blood.

DNA for the CDR3: TGTGCCAGCTCATCCCGGACAGCAAATAATTCACCCCTCCACTTT. This translates into CASSSRTANNSPLHF. V and J are TRBV18 and TRBJ1-6; weak D call: TRBD1 (6 bases). V gave up 5 bases and J gave up 5 bases, with 13 bases separating them. CDR1 is KGHSH, CDR2 LQKENI, per germline. The CDR3 totals 15 residues. The variable domain in full, completed from reference TRBV18 and TRBJ1-6, reads NAGVMQNPRHLVRRRGQEARLRCSPMKGHSHVYWYRQLPEEGLKFMVYLQKENIIDESGMPKERFSAEFPKEGPSILRIQQVVRGDSAAYFCASSSRTANNSPLHFGNGTRLTVT.